This TCR beta chain comes out of a study of T cell responses to AZD1222 COVID-19 vaccine. Findings of the study overall: Spike was spanned by vaccine-associated CD4 TCRs, with dominance at 160-218 and 743-854. Samples come after the peak T cell response, not at day 14.

Method: immunoSEQ multiplex PCR; TCRdb's copy keeps in-frame clones and lacks some. The profile shows roughly 150,000 clones, about 90% of them singletons. Germline-derived CDR1 and CDR2 are LGHDT and YNNKEL (reference sequence). The CDR3 has 14 residues. V shed 3 bases and J shed 2 bases, with 11 bases lying between them. Comments on this clone: Its specificity is not known.

The chain carries TRBV3-1 (or the pseudogene TRBV3-2) and TRBJ2-7; D is possibly TRBD1 or TRBD2 (5 bases each). Sequenced material: peripheral blood, taken 28 days after the second AZD1222 dose. The TCR sequence derives from an adult who received the AZD1222 COVID-19 vaccine. CDR3 loop: CASSHRDGTYEQYF. CDR3 coding DNA: TGTGCCAGCAGCCACAGGGACGGAACCTACGAGCAGTACTTC.